The clone carrying this TCR beta chain was seen a handful of times. Its antigen is still unknown. The data are from a study of beta chain features in type 1 diabetes. Broader study findings: Cells with high TCR expression could be over-represented when cDNA is sequenced. TCRB CDR3 length was moderately but significantly reduced in all four CD4+ subsets of Type 1 diabetes patients.

Germline CDR1 and CDR2: SGHTA and FQGNSA. Trimming shortened V by 6 bases and J by 0 bases, and 15 bases separated the two germline ends. The CDR3 totals 15 residues. Expressed TCRB transcripts were sequenced after all isolated RNA was converted to cDNA. Sequenced by immunoSEQ multiplex PCR; TCRdb stores in-frame clones only, minus some. The table shows 250,000 to 400,000 clones, with around 15% occurring only once. The chain employs TRBV7-2 and TRBJ2-7; TRBD1 is a possible D gene (6 bases). The sequence derives from a man aged 25 to 40 in good health. Sequenced input: central memory CD4+ T cells from blood. The CDR3 DNA sequence: TGTGCCAGCAGTGTCGGCAGGGGTGGCTCCTACGAGCAGTACGTC. This sequence encodes CASSVGRGGSYEQYV.